This note documents a single T cell receptor (beta chain) sequence. The antigen is undetermined. V was clipped by 6 bases and J by 4 bases, with 13 bases between them. Germline assignment: CDR1 SGDLS and CDR2 YYNGEE. The CDR3 contains 13 residues. The data were taken from a study of CD8+ T cells in alopecia areata. Study-level results: Clonality in lesional scalp, especially alopecia totalis/universalis, exceeded that of normal scalp. Mice showed clearer TCR sharing than patients did, a gap that was possibly HLA-related. Scalp sequencing also captures normal skin's resident alphabeta T cells.

RNA was isolated and reverse transcribed to cDNA, the sequencing template. Here immunoSEQ multiplex PCR was the method, and the copy in TCRdb shows in-frame clones only, minus some. Of 70,000 to 95,000 clones listed, roughly 50% are singletons. Peripheral blood, together with lesional scalp punch biopsies, was collected from alopecia areata patients. This clonotype was obtained from a human donor with alopecia areata. The rearrangement joins TRBV9 to TRBJ2-5; tentative D call: TRBD2 (5 bases). Sequencing input: NKG2D-high CD8+ T cells sorted from blood. The CDR3 DNA sequence: TGTGCCAGCACCTCGGCTAGCAGAGAGACCCAGTACTTC. Translating gives CASTSASRETQYF.